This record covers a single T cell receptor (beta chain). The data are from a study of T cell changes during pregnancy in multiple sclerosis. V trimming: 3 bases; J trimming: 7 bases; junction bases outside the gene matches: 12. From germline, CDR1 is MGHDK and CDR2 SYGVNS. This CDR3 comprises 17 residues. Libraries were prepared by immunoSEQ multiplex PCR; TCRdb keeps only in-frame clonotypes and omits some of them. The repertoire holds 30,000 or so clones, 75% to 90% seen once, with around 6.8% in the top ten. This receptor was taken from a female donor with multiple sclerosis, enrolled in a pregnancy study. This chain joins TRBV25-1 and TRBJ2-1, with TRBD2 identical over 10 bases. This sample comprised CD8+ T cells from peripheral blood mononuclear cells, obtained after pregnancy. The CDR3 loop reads CASSDGRLAGGRNEQFF. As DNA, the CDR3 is TGTGCCAGCAGTGACGGACGACTAGCGGGTGGGCGGAATGAGCAGTTCTTC.